The rows below give T cell receptor beta chains drawn from one sample of a study of T cells in Graves' hyperthyroidism and ophthalmopathy. TCRdb used MiXCR to reprocess the multiplex PCR reads, holding one entry per CDR3 protein. The sample carries about 350,000 distinct CDR3 sequences, about 18% recorded once. The sample consisted of blood. These receptors came from a woman aged 30 to 39 with Graves' hyperthyroidism that later progressed to Graves' ophthalmopathy. Both conserved end residues are part of each CDR3. The D gene is left open where the match is weak. Size is omitted from some rows. Given values are once, few, many or a class for expanded clones.

size	V	J	D	CDR3	DNA
many	TRBV5-1	TRBJ1-1	NA	CASSLDGGRGTEAFF	TGCGCCAGCAGCTTGGATGGGGGAAGGGGAACTGAAGCTTTCTTT
NA	TRBV9	TRBJ2-1	NA	CASSVWSSRTHNEQFF	TGTGCCAGCAGCGTATGGTCCTCACGGACACACAATGAGCAGTTCTTC
many	TRBV28	TRBJ2-5	NA	CASRPPSDGQETQYF	TGTGCCAGCAGACCACCCTCGGATGGGCAGGAGACCCAGTACTTC
many	TRBV12-5	TRBJ2-5	NA	CASEDPGKKTQYF	TGTGCTAGTGAAGACCCGGGAAAGAAGACCCAGTACTTC
NA	TRBV6-1	TRBJ2-7	NA	CASNARGGSYEQYF	TGTGCCAGCAACGCACGGGGAGGCTCCTACGAGCAGTACTTC
NA	TRBV2	TRBJ2-7	NA	CASSGGAGSYSYEQYF	TGTGCCAGCAGTGGCGGGGCAGGCTCTTACTCCTACGAGCAGTACTTC
many	TRBV30	TRBJ1-1	NA	CAWSLGLNTEAFF	TGTGCCTGGAGTTTAGGCCTGAACACTGAAGCTTTCTTT
few	TRBV6-5	TRBJ1-1	TRBD1	CASSYNRGTEAFF	TGTGCCAGCAGTTATAACAGGGGCACTGAAGCTTTCTTT
many	TRBV28	TRBJ1-4	TRBD1	CASSEQGVNEKLFF	TGTGCCAGCAGTGAACAGGGGGTTAATGAAAAACTGTTTTTT
NA	TRBV19	TRBJ1-1	TRBD1	CASSPSAGTGNTEAFF	TGTGCCAGTTCTCCCTCCGCCGGGACAGGGAACACTGAAGCTTTCTTT
NA	TRBV11-2	TRBJ2-7	NA	CASSPWTGNEQYF	TGTGCCAGCAGCCCCTGGACGGGGAACGAGCAGTACTTC
many	TRBV9	TRBJ2-3	NA	CASSPTPQGDTQYF	TGTGCCAGCAGCCCTACCCCTCAAGGCGATACGCAGTATTTT
NA	TRBV3-1	TRBJ2-5	TRBD2	CASSHRLAGGIQETQYF	TGTGCCAGCAGCCATCGACTAGCGGGAGGGATCCAAGAGACCCAGTACTTC
many	TRBV6-2/TRBV6-3	TRBJ2-3	NA	CASSFPPGIGTDTQYF	TGTGCCAGCAGTTTTCCCCCGGGGATTGGCACAGATACGCAGTATTTT
many	TRBV11-2	TRBJ2-7	TRBD1	CASSFDRVLNEQYF	TGTGCCAGCAGCTTCGACAGGGTCCTAAACGAGCAGTACTTC
many	TRBV6-1	TRBJ1-2	NA	CASSDWTREAYGYTF	TGTGCCAGCAGTGACTGGACAAGGGAAGCTTATGGCTACACCTTC
many	TRBV12-3/TRBV12-4	TRBJ2-7	NA	CASSSKLGTVDSYEQYF	TGTGCCAGCAGTTCAAAACTCGGGACGGTGGACTCCTACGAGCAGTACTTC
few	TRBV4-1	TRBJ2-7	NA	CASSLTEQGSRAEQYF	TGCGCCAGCAGCCTCACCGAACAGGGAAGTCGGGCCGAGCAGTACTTC
many	TRBV11-2	TRBJ1-5	NA	CASSPTSNQPQHF	TGTGCCAGCAGCCCGACTAGCAATCAGCCCCAGCATTTT
many	TRBV20-1	TRBJ1-2	NA	CSAAGGGHYGYTF	TGCAGTGCTGCGGGTGGGGGGCACTATGGCTACACCTTC
many	TRBV10-3	TRBJ2-7	TRBD2	CAISEMGGGSFEQYF	TGTGCCATCAGTGAGATGGGGGGGGGAAGTTTCGAGCAGTACTTC
NA	TRBV6-5	TRBJ1-2	NA	CASSSVQGGIFQGDGYTF	TGTGCCAGCAGTTCCGTACAGGGAGGTATTTTCCAAGGCGATGGCTACACCTTC
many	TRBV20-1	TRBJ2-7	TRBD1	CSAVSAQTGGWGIEQYF	TGCAGTGCCGTGAGCGCCCAGACAGGGGGCTGGGGCATAGAGCAGTACTTC
many	TRBV6-1	TRBJ1-2	TRBD1	CASSGDRARDGYTF	TGTGCCAGCAGTGGGGACAGGGCCCGGGATGGCTACACCTTC
many	TRBV11-2	TRBJ2-5	NA	CASSPPLGQGLVETQYF	TGTGCCAGCAGCCCACCCCTGGGGCAGGGATTGGTAGAGACCCAGTACTTC
many	TRBV27	TRBJ1-2	NA	CASSLSAPESDGYTF	TGTGCCAGCAGTTTAAGTGCACCAGAGTCGGATGGCTACACCTTC
few	TRBV6-5	TRBJ2-7	NA	CASSYDPVGTYEQYF	TGTGCCAGCAGTTACGATCCCGTGGGGACCTACGAGCAGTACTTC
many	TRBV7-9	TRBJ2-7	NA	CASSLGDNPLEQYF	TGTGCCAGCAGCTTAGGGGATAACCCCCTCGAGCAGTACTTC
few	TRBV28	TRBJ1-4	NA	CASSLFELNEKLFF	TGTGCCAGCAGTTTATTTGAGCTTAATGAAAAACTGTTTTTT
many	TRBV28	TRBJ1-5	NA	CASSRSAYNQPQHF	TGTGCCAGCAGCCGTTCAGCATATAATCAGCCCCAGCATTTT
many	TRBV11-2	TRBJ2-3	TRBD2	CASSSPELAGTTDTQYF	TGTGCCAGCAGCTCCCCTGAACTAGCGGGGACCACAGATACGCAGTATTTT
many	TRBV28	TRBJ1-4	NA	CASSFSGLEEKLFF	TGTGCCAGCAGTTTCTCGGGGCTTGAAGAAAAACTGTTTTTT
many	TRBV10-3	TRBJ1-1	NA	CAISTGTEAFF	TGTGCCATCAGTACTGGCACTGAAGCTTTCTTT
NA	TRBV5-5	TRBJ1-4	NA	CASSFYSTTNEKLFF	TGTGCCAGCAGCTTCTATTCCACAACTAATGAAAAACTGTTTTTT
NA	TRBV20-1	TRBJ1-3	NA	CSARDMGGNTIYF	TGCAGTGCTAGAGATATGGGAGGAAACACCATATATTTT
NA	TRBV6-2/TRBV6-3	TRBJ2-1	TRBD2	CASSPTSGRNNEQFF	TGTGCCAGCAGTCCTACTAGCGGGAGGAACAATGAGCAGTTCTTC
many	TRBV7-8	TRBJ2-7	NA	CATSLRPDYEQYF	TGTGCCACCTCTCTTCGTCCGGACTACGAGCAGTACTTC
many	TRBV2	TRBJ2-1	TRBD2	CASSEGPSGRDEQFF	TGTGCCAGCAGTGAAGGTCCCAGCGGGAGAGATGAGCAGTTCTTC
NA	TRBV6-4	TRBJ2-1	NA	CASSESAGSSYNEQFF	TGTGCCAGCAGTGAGTCCGCGGGGAGCTCCTACAATGAGCAGTTCTTC
many	TRBV27	TRBJ2-7	NA	CASSSFSGNPYEQYF	TGTGCCAGCAGTTCCTTTTCGGGGAACCCCTACGAGCAGTACTTC
many	TRBV7-8	TRBJ2-1	NA	CASSQNSGLYNEQFF	TGTGCCAGCAGCCAGAATTCAGGTCTATACAATGAGCAGTTCTTC
NA	TRBV2	TRBJ1-1	NA	CASRDPGATVEAFF	TGTGCCAGCAGGGACCCGGGGGCGACGGTTGAAGCTTTCTTT
many	TRBV7-3	TRBJ2-7	TRBD2	CASSLIGSGNLAYEQYF	TGTGCCAGCAGCTTAATCGGGAGCGGGAATCTAGCCTACGAGCAGTACTTC
NA	TRBV5-1	TRBJ2-2	TRBD2	CASSLEWGTSAGELFF	TGCGCCAGCAGCTTGGAGTGGGGGACTAGTGCCGGGGAGCTGTTTTTT
few	TRBV12-3/TRBV12-4	TRBJ2-5	NA	CASKGPGDSPKYF	TGTGCCAGCAAAGGCCCAGGGGATTCACCCAAATACTTC
few	TRBV19	TRBJ1-5	TRBD1	CASSDRTGYNQPQHF	TGTGCCAGTAGTGATAGGACAGGGTACAATCAGCCCCAGCATTTT
NA	TRBV11-2	TRBJ2-1	NA	CASSSDLIIIYNEQFF	TGTGCCAGCAGCTCCGACCTAATAATTATCTACAATGAGCAGTTCTTC
many	TRBV28	TRBJ2-5	NA	CASRSHRIQETQYF	TGTGCCAGCAGGTCCCACAGGATACAAGAGACCCAGTACTTC
NA	TRBV7-2	TRBJ1-4	TRBD1	CASSSPVTGRDSTNEKLFF	TGTGCCAGCAGCTCCCCCGTGACAGGGCGGGATTCTACTAATGAAAAACTGTTTTTT
many	TRBV29-1	TRBJ2-3	NA	CSVADGVSTDTQYF	TGCAGCGTGGCGGACGGGGTGAGCACAGATACGCAGTATTTT
many	TRBV5-1	TRBJ1-1	TRBD1	CASSLGSQGDHAEAFF	TGCGCCAGCAGCTTGGGGTCTCAGGGGGACCACGCTGAAGCTTTCTTT
few	TRBV29-1	TRBJ2-1	NA	CSVEASDDSYNEQFF	TGCAGCGTTGAAGCTAGCGACGACTCCTACAATGAGCAGTTCTTC
many	TRBV20-1	TRBJ1-3	NA	CSARVYSGNTIYF	TGCAGTGCTAGGGTCTACTCTGGAAACACCATATATTTT
NA	TRBV6-4	TRBJ1-5	NA	CASSDSNRVEPGNQPQHF	TGTGCCAGCAGTGACTCGAACAGGGTAGAGCCCGGCAATCAGCCCCAGCATTTT
many	TRBV28	TRBJ1-6	NA	CASSYRGDNSPLHF	TGTGCCAGCAGTTACCGAGGGGATAATTCACCCCTCCACTTT